This record concerns one TCR beta chain sequence. Germline CDR1 is SNHLY and CDR2 is FYNNEI. The CDR3 is made up of 15 amino acids. V was cut by 5 bases and J by 2 bases, with 16 bases left in between. The sample originates from a study of blood T cell repertoires in COVID-19. Study information: The origin of the acute and convalescent COVID-19 samples was the United States, Italy and Spain.

This table comes from immunoSEQ multiplex PCR, and its TCRdb copy is limited to in-frame clones, with some not included. The data contain some 200,000 clones, 81% of them singletons. Sequencing was carried out using peripheral blood. The rearrangement uses TRBV2 and TRBJ2-7, with D possibly TRBD2 on 6 matching bases. This receptor was identified in a woman over 75 with COVID-19, enrolled during active disease. The CDR3 nucleotides are TGTGCCAGCAGTCAGTCTGACCGGGGGACCTACGAGCAGTACTTC. It specifies CASSQSDRGTYEQYF. Looking up the rest from reference TRBV2 and TRBJ2-7 gives the full variable domain: EPEVTQTPSHQVTQMGQEVILRCVPISNHLYFYWYRQILGQKVEFLVSFYNNEISEKSEIFDDQFSVERPDGSNFTLKIRSTKLEDSAMYFCASSQSDRGTYEQYFGPGTRLTVT.